This TCR beta chain was obtained from a study of T cells after yellow fever vaccination. Study-level results: Reappearing after the booster were most of the clones from primary vaccination (about 96% CD4, around 90% CD8). Secondary responses were weaker yet peaked faster, day 5 versus 15.

UMIs were added to TCR cDNA along with a universal primer site when it was made by 5'RACE template switching. MiXCR, applied by TCRdb to the 5' RACE reads, yields one record per CDR3 protein. The sample carries nearly 350,000 distinct CDR3 sequences, roughly 7.5% recorded once. As concerns this clonotype: As yet, its antigen is unknown.

From germline, CDR1 is SNHLY and CDR2 FYNNEI. This CDR3 has 14 residues. The V end was cut by 7 bases, the J end by 4 bases, with 16 bases between. This TCR derives from a young man who received the YFV17D yellow fever vaccine. This chain links TRBV2 with TRBJ1-2; D is unclear. The material was PBMCs, obtained roughly 45 days after the first yellow fever vaccination. The CDR3: CASIHPGQLYGYTF. CDR3 coding DNA: TGTGCCAGCATTCACCCCGGGCAGCTCTATGGCTACACCTTC. The full variable domain, its missing parts supplied by reference TRBV2 and TRBJ1-2, is EPEVTQTPSHQVTQMGQEVILRCVPISNHLYFYWYRQILGQKVEFLVSFYNNEISEKSEIFDDQFSVERPDGSNFTLKIRSTKLEDSAMYFCASIHPGQLYGYTFGSGTRLTVV.